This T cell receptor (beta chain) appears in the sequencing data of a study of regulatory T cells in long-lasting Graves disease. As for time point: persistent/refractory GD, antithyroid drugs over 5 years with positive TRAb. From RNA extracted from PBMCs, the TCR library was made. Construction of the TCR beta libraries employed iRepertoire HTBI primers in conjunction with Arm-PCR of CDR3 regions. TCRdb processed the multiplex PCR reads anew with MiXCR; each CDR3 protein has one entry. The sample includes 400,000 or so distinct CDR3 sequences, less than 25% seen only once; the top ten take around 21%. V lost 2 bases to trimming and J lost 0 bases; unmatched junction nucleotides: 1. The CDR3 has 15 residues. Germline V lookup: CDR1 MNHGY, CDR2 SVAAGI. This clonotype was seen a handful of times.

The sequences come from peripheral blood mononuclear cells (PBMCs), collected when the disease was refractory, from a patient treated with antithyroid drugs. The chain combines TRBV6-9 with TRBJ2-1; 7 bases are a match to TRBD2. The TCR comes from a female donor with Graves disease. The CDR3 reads CASSYGGSSYNEQFF. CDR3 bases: TGTGCCAGCAGTTATGGCGGGAGCTCCTACAATGAGCAGTTCTTC.